This T cell receptor (beta chain) originates from a study of blood T cells in healthy people across ages. The study isolated at least 7 million PBMCs from each sample. Note on this clonotype: What it recognizes is unknown.

PCR was performed a second time for roughly 6 to 12 cycles using a sample-barcoded 5' primer and a J-beta primer mix. Each cDNA was tagged by a template-switch adaptor containing 12 random nucleotides. TCRdb re-called the 5' RACE reads with MiXCR, one entry per CDR3 protein. Seen here are about 1.7 million distinct CDR3 sequences, 28% observed once, and the top ten hold about 7.7%. Study results and caveats: Both naive CD4+ cell counts and diversity were greater in long-lived donors than in aged donors.

The TCR originated in a woman aged 25 to 39 in good health. The material sequenced was blood.

The CDR3 is CASSRRDPALRPQHF. The CDR3 bases are TGTGCCAGCAGTCGCCGGGACCCCGCTTTGCGGCCCCAGCATTTT. The chain has TRBV6-2 or TRBV6-3 and TRBJ1-5; TRBD1 is a possible D gene (5 bases). Between the trimmed V and J ends, which lost 5 bases and 9 bases, there was a span of 20 bases. Germline V gene sequence: CDR1 MNHEY, CDR2 SVGEGT. This CDR3 region has 15 residues.